Listed here are 28 T cell receptor beta chains from one sample, sequenced in a study of blood T cell repertoires in COVID-19. The assay was immunoSEQ multiplex PCR, and TCRdb's table has in-frame clones only and misses some. The sample has 150,000 or so clones, about four fifths seen once. The sequenced sample was peripheral blood. The origin of the receptors is a human donor in a cohort sampled during active COVID-19.

The chain uses TRBV25-1 and TRBJ2-7, with D possibly matching TRBD2 (5 bases). CDR1 is MGHDK, CDR2 SYGVNS, per germline. Trimming cost V 5 bases and J 3 bases, with 11 bases left between them. This CDR3 has 13 residues. The CDR3 here is CASSSFRGYEQYF. CDR3 bases: TGTGCCAGCAGTTCCTTCCGGGGCTACGAGCAGTACTTC.

This clone is a singleton in its sample. CDR3 amino acids: CASSHGGTANYGYTF. CDR3 in DNA: TGTGCCAGCAGCCACGGGGGGACCGCTAACTATGGCTACACCTTC. The chain is built from TRBV6-2 or TRBV6-3 and TRBJ1-2; the D gene is possibly TRBD1 (5 bases). The CDR3 sequence is 15 residues long. Germline CDR1 and CDR2: MNHEY and SVGEGT. Trimming took 6 bases from V and 0 from J, leaving 14 bases between them.

CDR3 nucleotides: TGTGCCAGCAGCCAAGCCAATGAGCAGTTCTTC. This encodes CASSQANEQFF. The rearrangement links TRBV6-2 or TRBV6-3 to TRBJ2-1; unclear D gene. The germline CDR1 and CDR2 sequences are MNHEY and SVGEGT. Trimming cost V 6 bases and J 6 bases, with 6 bases left between them. The CDR3 has 11 amino acids.

The chain recombines TRBV7-3 with TRBJ1-1, with TRBD1 as a possible D gene (5 bases). The CDR3 is made up of 14 amino acids. The germline gives CDR1 SGHTA, CDR2 FQGTGA. Trimming stripped 1 base from V and 6 bases from J, with 12 bases between. The CDR3 DNA reads as TGTGCCAGCAGCTTAATTGGGGGGATGTCTGAAGCTTTCTTT. This translates into CASSLIGGMSEAFF. The complete variable domain, with remaining parts taken from reference TRBV7-3 and TRBJ1-1, reads GAGVSQTPSNKVTEKGKYVELRCDPISGHTALYWYRQSLGQGPEFLIYFQGTGAADDSGLPNDRFFAVRPEGSVSTLKIQRTERGDSAVYLCASSLIGGMSEAFFGQGTRLTVV.

The chain is built from TRBV11-2 and TRBJ2-7; possibly TRBD1 for D (6 bases). CDR3 length equals 17 residues. Between the trimmed V and J ends, which lost 7 bases and 0 bases, there was a span of 22 bases. The germline V gene encodes CDR1 SGHAT and CDR2 FQNNGV. The CDR3 sequence is CASNRKFQDRGSYEQYF. DNA of the CDR3: TGTGCCAGCAATCGTAAATTCCAGGACAGAGGCTCCTACGAGCAGTACTTC. Complete variable domain (other parts from reference TRBV11-2 and TRBJ2-7): EAGVAQSPRYKIIEKRQSVAFWCNPISGHATLYWYQQILGQGPKLLIQFQNNGVVDDSQLPKDRFSAERLKGVDSTLKIQPAKLEDSAVYLCASNRKFQDRGSYEQYFGPGTRLTVT.

V and J are TRBV2 and TRBJ1-2; TRBD1 might be the D (6 bases). Per germline, CDR1 SNHLY and CDR2 FYNNEI. The CDR3 consists of 13 residues. Between the trimmed V and J ends, which lost 6 bases and 6 bases, there was a span of 14 bases. CDR3 loop: CASRRGFEDGYTF. The CDR3 bases are TGTGCCAGCAGGAGGGGGTTTGAAGATGGCTACACCTTC.

The J gene is TRBJ2-1, the V gene TRBV6-2 or TRBV6-3, with 12 bases lining up with TRBD2. Germline CDR1 and CDR2: MNHEY and SVGEGT. Trimming at V came to 5 bases and at J to 3 bases, leaving 5 bases not matched to a gene. This CDR3 is built from 16 residues. CDR3 protein: CASSQGLAGLYNEQFF. The CDR3 DNA is TGTGCCAGCAGTCAAGGACTAGCGGGGCTCTACAATGAGCAGTTCTTC.

This chain links TRBV7-6 with TRBJ1-5; 8 nucleotides agree with TRBD1. Per germline, CDR1 SGHVS and CDR2 FNYEAQ. Trimming took 2 bases from V and 3 from J; bases not matched to a gene: 9. This CDR3 region has 17 residues. The CDR3 nucleotides are TGTGCCAGCAGCTTAAAAACAGGGGGGATCTCCAATCAGCCCCAGCATTTT. It codes for CASSLKTGGISNQPQHF. The full variable domain, its missing parts supplied by reference TRBV7-6 and TRBJ1-5, is GAGVSQSPRYKVTKRGQDVALRCDPISGHVSLYWYRQALGQGPEFLTYFNYEAQQDKSGLPNDRFSAERPEGSISTLTIQRTEQRDSAMYRCASSLKTGGISNQPQHFGDGTRLSIL.

The chain couples TRBV19 to TRBJ2-7, with TRBD1 matching over 11 bases. The CDR3 runs to 13 residues. V gave up 5 bases and J gave up 6 bases; unmatched junction bases: 3. From germline, CDR1 is LNHDA and CDR2 SQIVND (reference sequence). The CDR3 loop is CASSRTGGSEQYF. CDR3 in DNA: TGTGCCAGTAGTCGGACAGGGGGCTCCGAGCAGTACTTC.

The chain combines TRBV30 with TRBJ1-1; D unresolved. CDR1 and CDR2 (germline): GTSNPN, SVGIG (reference sequence). Trimming left V 5 bases short and J 3 bases short, with 10 bases between. The CDR3 length is 12 residues. The CDR3 DNA reads TGTGCCTGGGACCTGAGGCACACTGAAGCTTTCTTT. Translated: CAWDLRHTEAFF.

J is TRBJ2-5 and V is TRBV19, with 9 bases that match TRBD1. Germline CDR1 reads LNHDA; CDR2 reads SQIVND (reference sequence). Losses at the gene ends were 5 bases for V and 5 bases for J; bases not matched to a gene: 18. The CDR3 loop spans 18 amino acids. The CDR3 spells CASSYRPRTGASGETQYF. The CDR3, as DNA: TGTGCCAGTAGTTATCGGCCAAGGACAGGGGCTTCCGGGGAGACCCAGTACTTC.

CDR3 bases: TGTGCCTGGAGTGTGAGCAGGGACACTGAAGCTTTCTTT. Protein product: CAWSVSRDTEAFF. This chain joins TRBV30 and TRBJ1-1, with a possible D match to TRBD1 (5 bases). V lost 0 bases and J lost 3, with 8 bases in between. Germline CDR1 and CDR2: GTSNPN and SVGIG (reference sequence). The CDR3 is made up of 13 amino acids.

The V call is TRBV18, the J call TRBJ2-1; a possible D gene is TRBD2 (5 bases). V was trimmed by 2 bases and J by 9 bases, leaving 11 bases between them. CDR3 length: 13 residues. Per germline, CDR1 KGHSH and CDR2 LQKENI. CDR3 DNA sequence: TGTGCCAGCTCACCAGATTTCGAGGGTGAGCAGTTCTTC. This sequence encodes CASSPDFEGEQFF.

J is TRBJ1-1 and V is TRBV6-5, with 7 bases that match TRBD1. The CDR3 spans 13 residues. V lost 6 bases and J lost 10; bases outside the gene matches: 11. Germline CDR1 is MNHEY and CDR2 is SVGAGI. The CDR3 bases are TGTGCCAGCAGGCGTGACAGGGAGGTTGCAGCTTTCTTT. This sequence encodes CASRRDREVAAFF.

J is TRBJ2-7 and V is TRBV11-2; perhaps TRBD1 as D (6 bases). Trimming pared 2 bases from V and 5 bases from J, leaving 10 bases between. Germline CDR1 and CDR2: SGHAT and FQNNGV. There are 13 residues in the CDR3. CDR3 bases: TGTGCCAGCAGCTTAACAGGGTCCGACGAGCAGTACTTC. It specifies CASSLTGSDEQYF.

The V call is TRBV3-1 (or the pseudogene TRBV3-2), the J call TRBJ2-6; D not resolved. The germline CDR1 and CDR2 sequences are LGHDT and YNNKEL (reference sequence). V dropped 3 bases and J dropped 0 bases, with 9 bases sitting between them. This CDR3 is built from 16 residues. The CDR3 spells CASSQQAFSGANVLTF. The DNA for the CDR3 is TGTGCCAGCAGCCAGCAGGCCTTCTCTGGGGCCAACGTCCTGACTTTC.

This sequence joins TRBV11-2 and TRBJ2-7; TRBD2 is a possible D gene (7 bases). V was trimmed by 8 bases and J by 2 bases, leaving 19 bases between them. CDR3 length equals 15 residues. Germline CDR1 SGHAT, CDR2 FQNNGV. The CDR3 DNA reads as TGTGCCAGCGCCTTAGGGGGGGACCCCACCTACGAGCAGTACTTC. Its translation: CASALGGDPTYEQYF.

This clone turned up a few times. This chain links TRBV27 with TRBJ2-1; TRBD2 agrees at 7 bases. CDR1 MNHEY and CDR2 SMNVEV come from the germline V gene (reference sequence). The CDR3 is made up of 13 amino acids. V dropped 6 bases and J dropped 9; count of bases not matched to a gene: 8. CDR3 sequence reads: CASSRGSWGEQFF. CDR3 nucleotides: TGTGCCAGCAGCCGCGGGAGTTGGGGTGAGCAGTTCTTC.

The chain joins TRBV10-3 to TRBJ2-3; TRBD2 aligns across 9 bases. The J segment lost 2 bases and the V segment lost 4 bases, leaving 4 bases of the junction unmatched. CDR3 length equals 15 residues. Germline CDR1 ENHRY, CDR2 SYGVKD. This CDR3 reads CAISAASGDTDTQYF. CDR3 nucleotide sequence: TGTGCCATCAGTGCGGCTAGCGGGGACACAGATACGCAGTATTTT.

The chain recombines TRBV6-5 with TRBJ1-5, with no clear D. Between the trimmed V and J ends, which lost 2 bases and 3 bases, there was a span of 11 bases. Per germline, CDR1 MNHEY and CDR2 SVGAGI. The CDR3 covers 15 residues. CDR3 sequence (DNA): TGTGCCAGCAGTTACGGAGATCTTCCCAATCAGCCCCAGCATTTT. Its protein product is CASSYGDLPNQPQHF.

This clone was seen a handful of times. The chain employs TRBV19 and TRBJ2-7; the match to TRBD2 covers 12 bases. Germline lookup yields CDR1 LNHDA and CDR2 SQIVND (reference sequence). J was trimmed by 4 bases and V by 5 bases; bases with no gene match: 3. This CDR3 is 14 amino acids long. The CDR3, as DNA: TGTGCCAGTAGTGTGACTAGCGGGAGTTACGAGCAGTACTTC. Protein product: CASSVTSGSYEQYF.

This chain joins TRBV14 and TRBJ2-7, with D perhaps matching TRBD2 (6 bases). Germline V gene sequence: CDR1 SGHDN, CDR2 FVKESK. V dropped 0 bases and J dropped 7 bases, with 16 bases sitting between them. The CDR3 contains 15 residues. CDR3: CASSQERRGRGEQYF. The CDR3, as DNA: TGTGCCAGCAGCCAAGAACGGCGGGGCCGGGGGGAGCAGTACTTC.

This chain joins TRBV28 and TRBJ2-5; 14 bases are a match to TRBD2. In germline, CDR1 is MDHEN, CDR2 SYDVKM. V lost 6 bases and J lost 5; bases outside the gene matches: 5. This CDR3 is built from 15 residues. The CDR3 nucleotides are TGTGCCAGCAGGGGACTAGCGGGAGTGGCGGAGACCCAGTACTTC. It translates to CASRGLAGVAETQYF.

DNA for the CDR3: TGTGCCAGCAGCGTAGGGCAGGGGGGAACGAACACCGGGGAGCTGTTTTTT. This encodes CASSVGQGGTNTGELFF. V and J are TRBV9 and TRBJ2-2; D is possibly TRBD1 (7 bases). CDR3 length: 17 amino acids. Germline CDR1 is SGDLS and CDR2 is YYNGEE. V was clipped by 0 bases and J by 0 bases, with 12 bases between them.

The chain is built from TRBV5-5 and TRBJ1-5; D might be TRBD1 (5 bases). From germline, CDR1 is SGHKS and CDR2 YYEKEE (reference sequence). Trimming cost V 2 bases and J 3 bases, with 15 bases left between them. This CDR3 has 16 residues. The CDR3 loop reads CASSLGENPANQPQHF. CDR3 nucleotide sequence: TGTGCCAGCAGCTTAGGGGAAAACCCGGCCAATCAGCCCCAGCATTTT.

This clone appeared a few times. V gene TRBV10-3 combines with J gene TRBJ2-7; a weak D match, TRBD1 (5 bases). Germline V gene lookup returns CDR1 ENHRY and CDR2 SYGVKD. CDR3 size: 13 residues. V was pared by 4 bases and J by 2 bases, with 9 bases between. This chain's CDR3 is CAISVQVAYEQYF. The DNA for the CDR3 is TGTGCCATCAGTGTACAGGTTGCCTACGAGCAGTACTTC.

This clone was observed once. V usage is TRBV18 and J usage is TRBJ1-5; weak D call: TRBD1 (5 bases). V lost 3 bases and J lost 7, with 16 bases in between. CDR1 KGHSH and CDR2 LQKENI come from the germline V gene. The CDR3 length is 15 residues. CDR3 region: CASSPYDSLRQPQHF. The CDR3 DNA is TGTGCCAGCTCACCGTACGACAGCTTAAGACAGCCCCAGCATTTT.

The chain combines TRBV19 with TRBJ1-2; maybe TRBD1 (6 bases). This CDR3 has 11 residues. Trimming pared 9 bases from V and 4 bases from J, leaving 9 bases between. Germline values: CDR1 LNHDA, CDR2 SQIVND (reference sequence). For the CDR3, the DNA is TGTGCCAGCATGGGGGCCTATGGCTACACCTTC. It encodes CASMGAYGYTF.